This T cell receptor (beta chain) was sequenced for a study of early T cells in non-severe SARS-CoV-2 infection. Study-wide context: Bulk RNA from unsorted whole blood was sequenced; chains were unpaired.

V trimming: 5 bases; J trimming: 1 base; junction bases outside the gene matches: 8. The CDR3 runs 15 residues. Germline CDR1 is MNHNY and CDR2 is SVGAGI (reference sequence). Details on this clonotype: Its antigen remains unknown.

Findings and limits, study-wide: Matching against VDJdb likely underestimated virus-specific expansions, favoring anti-spike CD8.

Unique molecular identifiers were affixed to single, distinct cDNA molecules. TCRdb re-derived calls from the 5' RACE reads in MiXCR, one entry per CDR3 protein. The repertoire holds tens of thousands of distinct CDR3 sequences, with approximately 10% as singletons. The rearrangement uses TRBV6-6 and TRBJ2-7; 7 nucleotides line up with TRBD1. This TCR derives from an adult who was a healthcare worker with PCR-confirmed SARS-CoV-2 infection or an uninfected control (not recorded which). The sequencing sample was made of whole blood. The CDR3 DNA is TGTGCCAGCAGTCTTACAGGGGTTGGGTCCTACGAGCAGTACTTC. Protein sequence: CASSLTGVGSYEQYF.